Listed below are T cell receptor beta chains from one sample, sequenced in a study of T cells after yellow fever vaccination. TCRdb redid the calling of the 5' RACE reads with MiXCR, one entry per CDR3 protein. The table includes 500,000 to 700,000 distinct CDR3 sequences, 15% to 20% detected once. The sample here was PBMCs, taken 15 days after the yellow fever booster vaccination. Receptors originate from a man aged 30 to 45 who received the YFV17D yellow fever vaccine. CDR3s include the opening cysteine and the closing phenylalanine or tryptophan. Each record gives: V gene, D gene, clone size, J gene, CDR3 protein, CDR3 DNA. A D gene is named only where the DNA matches it firmly. Clone size is not always given. Where it is, it says once, few, many or a class for expanded clones.

V: TRBV5-1
D: -
size: few
J: TRBJ2-7
CDR3: CASSPRGLAEQYF
DNA: TGCGCCAGCAGCCCGCGGGGGCTCGCCGAGCAGTACTTC

V: TRBV3-1
D: -
size: -
J: TRBJ2-1
CDR3: CASSQVRTGNSYNEQFF
DNA: TGTGCCAGCAGCCAAGTTCGTACGGGAAACTCCTACAATGAGCAGTTCTTC

V: TRBV5-1
D: TRBD2
size: -
J: TRBJ2-5
CDR3: CASSTPRGGLRETQYF
DNA: TGCGCCAGCAGCACCCCCCGCGGGGGTCTCAGGGAGACCCAGTACTTC

V: TRBV5-6
D: TRBD2
size: -
J: TRBJ2-1
CDR3: CASSTGLADDNEQFF
DNA: TGTGCCAGCAGCACGGGACTAGCGGACGACAATGAGCAGTTCTTC

V: TRBV12-3/TRBV12-4
D: -
size: -
J: TRBJ2-5
CDR3: CASSFTGWETQYF
DNA: TGTGCCAGCAGTTTTACCGGGTGGGAGACCCAGTACTTC

V: TRBV12-3/TRBV12-4
D: -
size: -
J: TRBJ2-1
CDR3: CASTRTTWENNEQFF
DNA: TGTGCCAGCACCCGAACTACTTGGGAGAACAATGAGCAGTTCTTC

V: TRBV28
D: -
size: -
J: TRBJ2-7
CDR3: CASSLAGYDSYEQYF
DNA: TGTGCCAGCAGCCTAGCAGGGTATGACTCCTACGAGCAGTACTTC

V: TRBV5-1
D: -
size: -
J: TRBJ2-1
CDR3: CASSLSFDEQFF
DNA: TGCGCCAGCAGCTTGTCTTTCGATGAGCAGTTCTTC

V: TRBV2
D: -
size: few
J: TRBJ2-4
CDR3: CASSEAGFGKNIQYF
DNA: TGTGCCAGCAGTGAAGCAGGGTTTGGCAAAAACATTCAGTACTTC

V: TRBV5-5
D: -
size: few
J: TRBJ2-5
CDR3: CASGDRNQETQYF
DNA: TGTGCCAGCGGGGATCGGAACCAAGAGACCCAGTACTTC

V: TRBV20-1
D: TRBD2
size: few
J: TRBJ2-2
CDR3: CSARAGLAVVGELFF
DNA: TGCAGTGCTAGAGCTGGACTAGCAGTAGTCGGGGAGCTGTTTTTT

V: TRBV5-1
D: TRBD2
size: -
J: TRBJ2-5
CDR3: CASSDPSGPQETQYF
DNA: TGCGCCAGCAGCGACCCTAGCGGACCCCAAGAGACCCAGTACTTC

V: TRBV27
D: -
size: -
J: TRBJ2-1
CDR3: CASQGSRTTGANEQFF
DNA: TGTGCCAGCCAGGGTAGTCGGACTACAGGGGCCAATGAGCAGTTCTTC

V: TRBV24-1
D: -
size: -
J: TRBJ2-2
CDR3: CATSDFLGVSTGELFF
DNA: TGTGCCACCAGTGATTTTTTGGGAGTTAGTACCGGGGAGCTGTTTTTT

V: TRBV29-1
D: TRBD1
size: -
J: TRBJ2-7
CDR3: CSVEGVQGARYEQYF
DNA: TGCAGCGTTGAAGGCGTACAGGGGGCGCGCTACGAGCAGTACTTC

V: TRBV7-2
D: -
size: few
J: TRBJ1-3
CDR3: CASSFNPGADTIYF
DNA: TGTGCCAGCAGCTTTAACCCAGGGGCGGACACCATATATTTT

V: TRBV12-3/TRBV12-4
D: -
size: few
J: TRBJ2-3
CDR3: CASTLNSQYF
DNA: TGTGCCAGCACTCTAAATAGCCAGTATTTT